This T cell receptor beta chain was retrieved from a study of response to subunit inactivated influenza vaccine. TCRdb itself ran the RT-PCR reads through MiXCR, one entry per CDR3 protein. The sample holds some 500,000 distinct CDR3 sequences, about 17% seen once. With respect to this clonotype: Its antigen is still unknown.

Findings and limits, study-wide: The authors suggested that every seasonal influenza vaccination recruits few new T cells.

The CDR3 is 15 residues long. CDR1 KGHDR and CDR2 SFDVKD come from the germline V gene. V gave up 2 bases and J gave up 4 bases, with 13 bases separating them. The sequence was obtained from a man between 45 and 75 years old who received an inactivated influenza vaccine. This chain links TRBV24-1 with TRBJ2-5, with TRBD1 as a possible D gene (6 bases). The sequenced sample was CD4+ T cells sorted from PBMCs, obtained approximately 25 months after vaccination. DNA of the CDR3: TGTGCCACCAGTGATTCAAGGGGGTGGGCAGAGACCCAGTACTTC. Its translation is CATSDSRGWAETQYF.